Following are 14 T cell receptor beta chains from one sample sequenced in a study of T cell responses to AZD1222 COVID-19 vaccine. TCRdb's table, derived via immunoSEQ multiplex PCR, lists solely in-frame clones and lacks some. The sample comprises about 130,000 clones, more than 75% of which are singletons, and roughly 10% rests with the top ten. The starting material was peripheral blood, obtained on day 0 of AZD1222 vaccination. The receptors shown here come from an adult in good health.

This chain uses TRBV27 with TRBJ2-3; TRBD1 matches 12 bases. The CDR3 sequence is 16 residues long. Germline V gene data show CDR1 as MNHEY and CDR2 as SMNVEV (reference sequence). With V trimmed by 4 bases and J by 5 bases, 7 bases remained unmatched. The CDR3 nucleotides read TGTGCCAGCAGTTCCTACCGGGACAGGGGGCAAGATACGCAGTATTTT. Translating it yields CASSSYRDRGQDTQYF.

The V gene is TRBV5-1, the J gene TRBJ2-5; tentative D call: TRBD1 (6 bases). The CDR3 has 17 amino acids. Germline lookup yields CDR1 SGHRS and CDR2 YFSETQ. V was trimmed by 0 bases and J by 2 bases, leaving 17 bases between them. CDR3 coding DNA: TGCGCCAGCAGCTTGGGGGACCGTAGGACAGTTCAAGAGACCCAGTACTTC. This translates into CASSLGDRRTVQETQYF.

J is TRBJ2-3 and V is TRBV7-3, with D unresolved. The V gene lost 2 bases and the J gene lost 2 bases, with 11 bases spanning the gap. The CDR3 contains 15 residues. Germline assignment: CDR1 SGHTA and CDR2 FQGTGA. In DNA, the CDR3 is TGTGCCAGCAGCTTATCAGTAGGCCCCACAGATACGCAGTATTTT. It is translated as CASSLSVGPTDTQYF.

The chain joins TRBV6-1 to TRBJ1-2; tentatively, D is TRBD1 (5 bases). The V end was cut by 6 bases, the J end by 7 bases, with 18 bases between. The CDR3 totals 14 residues. Germline CDR1 is MNHNS and CDR2 is SASEGT. CDR3 sequence (DNA): TGTGCCAGCAGCGACTACCAGGGCGGTGGTGGCTACACCTTC. As protein: CASSDYQGGGGYTF.

This sequence joins TRBV4-1 and TRBJ1-4, with D uncertain. Germline CDR1 MGHRA, CDR2 YSYEKL. The V end lost 0 bases, the J end lost 0 bases, and 5 bases lay between the germline ends. This CDR3 is 15 amino acids long. CDR3 DNA: TGCGCCAGCAGCCAAGAGGGAACAACTAATGAAAAACTGTTTTTT. Its translation: CASSQEGTTNEKLFF.

The chain has TRBV27 and TRBJ2-7, with D possibly called TRBD1 or TRBD2 (6 bases each). The V end lost 5 bases, the J end lost 6 bases, and 17 bases lay between the germline ends. This CDR3 region has 14 residues. Germline CDR1 is MNHEY and CDR2 is SMNVEV (reference sequence). CDR3 coding DNA: TGTGCCAGCAGTCCCGACTCCAGGGGAGGCGAGCAGTACTTC. Translating gives CASSPDSRGGEQYF.

This chain joins TRBV7-2 and TRBJ2-7; 7 bases are shared with TRBD2. J gave up 3 bases and V 0 bases, and 5 bases lay outside the gene matches. Germline CDR1 SGHTA, CDR2 FQGNSA. There are 15 residues in the CDR3. CDR3 amino acids: CASSLAGTTGYEQYF. The CDR3 DNA is TGTGCCAGCAGCTTAGCCGGGACTACTGGCTACGAGCAGTACTTC.

The J gene is TRBJ1-2, the V gene TRBV10-3; D uncertain. Germline CDR1 ENHRY, CDR2 SYGVKD. The CDR3 spans 14 residues. Trimming removed 0 bases from V and 2 bases from J, with 7 bases in between. In DNA, the CDR3 is TGTGCCATCAGTGAGTCGAACTGGAACTATGGCTACACCTTC. This codes for CAISESNWNYGYTF.

This chain uses TRBV6-5 with TRBJ1-1, with D maybe TRBD1 (5 bases). The length of the CDR3 is 13 residues. Trimming shortened V by 7 bases and J by 2 bases, and 11 bases separated the two germline ends. The germline CDR1 and CDR2 sequences are MNHEY and SVGAGI. This CDR3 is CASNLRDNTEAFF. Here the CDR3 DNA reads TGTGCCAGCAACCTCAGGGATAACACTGAAGCTTTCTTT.

This sequence joins TRBV7-9 and TRBJ2-3, with D perhaps TRBD2 (6 bases). This CDR3 has 15 residues. V was cut by 1 base and J by 3 bases, with 11 bases left in between. Germline V gene data show CDR1 as SEHNR and CDR2 as FQNEAQ (reference sequence). CDR3 in amino acids: CASSLGDFGTDTQYF. CDR3 bases: TGTGCCAGCAGCTTAGGGGACTTTGGGACAGATACGCAGTATTTT.

The CDR3 DNA sequence: TGTGCCAGCAGTCACGACGGGGGTACATTGAACACTGAAGCTTTCTTT. Its protein product is CASSHDGGTLNTEAFF. V is TRBV5-6 and J is TRBJ1-1; weak D call: TRBD1 (5 bases). The CDR3 runs to 16 residues. V lost 5 bases and J lost 0, with 17 bases in between. The germline V gene encodes CDR1 SGHDT and CDR2 YYEEEE.

The chain recombines TRBV6-5 with TRBJ1-2; tentative D call: TRBD1 (5 bases). CDR3 length equals 11 residues. The germline V and J ends were trimmed by 5 bases and 7 bases, with 8 bases remaining between them. Germline CDR1 and CDR2: MNHEY and SVGAGI. The CDR3 sequence: CASSNRIGYTF. The CDR3 nucleotides read TGTGCCAGCAGTAACAGGATTGGCTACACCTTC.

The rearrangement joins TRBV21-1 to TRBJ1-1; TRBD1 is the table's D call and was not checked against the DNA. TRBV21-1 is deemed a pseudogene. The CDR3 length is 15 residues. In DNA, the CDR3 is TGTGCCCAAAACCCCACGGGACAGCTAAACACTGAAGCTTTCTTT. Translated, it gives CAQNPTGQLNTEAFF.

The chain recombines TRBV4-2 with TRBJ1-6, with D uncertain. Germline values: CDR1 LGHNA, CDR2 YNFKEQ. This CDR3 has 16 residues. Trimming stripped 3 bases from V and 3 bases from J, with 12 bases between. The chain's CDR3 is CASSQRKGYYNSPLHF. The CDR3 DNA is TGTGCCAGCAGCCAGCGAAAGGGCTACTATAATTCACCCCTCCACTTT.